This section outlines one TCR beta chain sequence together with its context. Its antigen is still unknown. No quality values exist for individual bases; no much larger clone is one base distant. The germline V gene supplies CDR1 MRHNA and CDR2 SNTAGT. The junction shows trimming of 2 bases on V and 6 bases on J, plus 8 bases between the germline ends. The CDR3 goes from the cysteine to the phenylalanine over 13 residues. The sequence is cut down to CDR3 DNA, 39 bases in frame from base 1. The library was generated by the immunoSEQ multiplex PCR assay. Approximately 100,000 TCR templates per sample were assayed on the deep sequencing platform. Genomic DNA extracted from sorted T cells was the material used for TCRbeta CDR3 sequencing. For the original study's pipeline: Clonal analysis of TCRbeta CDR3 data was done in the R programming language. Alloreactive CD4+ and CD8+ clones were identified by comparing unstimulated samples to CFSE-low samples taken after the reaction. Alloreactive CD4+ clones were assigned to regulatory or non-regulatory origin by matching sequences to sorted unstimulated Treg and non-Treg repertoires. TCRdb's version of the immuneACCESS table is confined to in-frame rearrangements and falls short of the full clone set. An unresolved V gene accounts for under half of the shortfall where checked; the remainder is of unknown origin. The DNA gave D and trimming, while V, J and clone size come from that table. This sample is represented by 6,000 to 6,500 clones; under 80% of them were singletons. About 15% of the sample rests with the top ten.

In addition, sequencing in three donor pairs included unstimulated CD8+ effector memory subsets alongside CD4+ naive, CD8+ naive, CD8+ TEMRA and CD4+ memory subsets. TCRbeta CDR3 sequencing was performed on sorted unstimulated T cells and on proliferating T cells recovered from mixed lymphocyte reactions. Fresh whole blood from some eleven HLA-typed healthy donors was used to isolate PBMCs. This entry belongs to a study of siplizumab effects on memory and regulatory T cells (dated by TCRdb to about 2019). A note on the overall study: The effect of the anti-CD2 antibody siplizumab on alloreactive T-cell subsets was examined in allogeneic mixed lymphocyte reactions constructed from human PBMCs.

Study-level results and caveats: A naive or memory phenotype could not be assigned to roughly 75-97% of proliferating CD4+ or CD8+ clones. Because sequences below about 10^-5 frequency were poorly captured, only a minor fraction of alloreactive clones could be mapped to unstimulated subsets. Among mappable alloreactive CD4+ clones, the Treg-derived fraction averaged 68.8% with siplizumab versus about 27% in control reactions. Whether proliferating Tregs from siplizumab cultures actually had suppressive function was not functionally confirmed. Unstimulated naive T cells appeared more diverse than memory T cells, and naive cells seemed to contribute substantially to the alloresponse. Siplizumab significantly reduced the cumulative frequency of alloreactive sequences traceable to unstimulated CD4+ memory T cells.

Input material: effector memory CD8+ T cells sorted from blood. The intended sense of this specimen's cell subset or site label: unstimulated CD8+ effector memory T cells. This sequence uses TRBV6-4 and TRBJ2-1; 5 matching bases give a weak D call of TRBD1. The receptor's source is a human donor in good health. The nucleotide sequence is given as TGTGCCAGCAGTGACGACAGCATCAATGAGCAGTTCTTC. Translated, it gives CASSDDSINEQFF.